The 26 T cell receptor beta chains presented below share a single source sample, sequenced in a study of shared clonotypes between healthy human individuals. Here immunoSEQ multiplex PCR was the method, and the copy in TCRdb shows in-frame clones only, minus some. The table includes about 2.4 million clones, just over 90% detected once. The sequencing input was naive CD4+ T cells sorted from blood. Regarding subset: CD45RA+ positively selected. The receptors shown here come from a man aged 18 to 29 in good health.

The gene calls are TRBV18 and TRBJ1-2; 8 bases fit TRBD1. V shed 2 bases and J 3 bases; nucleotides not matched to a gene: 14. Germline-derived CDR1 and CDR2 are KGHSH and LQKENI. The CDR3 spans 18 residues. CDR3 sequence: CASSPGPNYRGEHYGYTF. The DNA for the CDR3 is TGTGCCAGCTCACCAGGGCCGAATTACAGGGGGGAACACTATGGCTACACCTTC.

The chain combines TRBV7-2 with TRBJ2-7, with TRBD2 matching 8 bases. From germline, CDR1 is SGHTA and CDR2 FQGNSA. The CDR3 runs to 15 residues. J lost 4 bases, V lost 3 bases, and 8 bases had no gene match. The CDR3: CASSFSSSGPYEQYF. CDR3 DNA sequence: TGTGCCAGCAGCTTTTCCTCTAGCGGGCCTTACGAGCAGTACTTC. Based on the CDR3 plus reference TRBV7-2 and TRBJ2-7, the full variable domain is GAGVSQSPSNKVTEKGKDVELRCDPISGHTALYWYRQSLGQGLEFLIYFQGNSAPDKSGLPSDRFSAERTGGSVSTLTIQRTQQEDSAVYLCASSFSSSGPYEQYFGPGTRLTVT.

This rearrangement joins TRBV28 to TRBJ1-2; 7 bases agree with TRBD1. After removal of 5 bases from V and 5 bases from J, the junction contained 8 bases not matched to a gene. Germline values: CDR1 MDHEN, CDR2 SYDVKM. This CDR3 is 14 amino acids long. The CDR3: CASSSPRQGYGYTF. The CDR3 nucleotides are TGTGCCAGCAGTAGCCCTCGACAGGGTTATGGCTACACCTTC.

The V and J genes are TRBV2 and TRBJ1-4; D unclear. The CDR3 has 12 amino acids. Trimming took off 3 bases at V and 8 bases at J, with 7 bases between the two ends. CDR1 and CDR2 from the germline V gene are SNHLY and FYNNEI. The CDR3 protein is CASSEGLEKLFF. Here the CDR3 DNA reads TGTGCCAGCAGTGAGGGGTTGGAAAAACTGTTTTTT.

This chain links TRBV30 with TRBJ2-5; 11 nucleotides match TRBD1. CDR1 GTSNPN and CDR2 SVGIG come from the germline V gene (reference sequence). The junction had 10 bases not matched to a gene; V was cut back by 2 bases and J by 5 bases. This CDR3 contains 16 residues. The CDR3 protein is CAWSPLDRGRGETQYF. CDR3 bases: TGTGCCTGGAGTCCTCTGGACAGGGGGCGAGGGGAGACCCAGTACTTC.

CDR3 coding DNA: TGTGCCAGCAAGGGGCAGGGCCAGTACCAAGAGACCCAGTACTTC. It is translated as CASKGQGQYQETQYF. The chain employs TRBV6-5 and TRBJ2-5; D may be TRBD1 (5 bases). Trimming took 7 bases from V and 0 from J, leaving 15 bases between them. The CDR3 is 15 residues long. Per germline, CDR1 MNHEY and CDR2 SVGAGI.

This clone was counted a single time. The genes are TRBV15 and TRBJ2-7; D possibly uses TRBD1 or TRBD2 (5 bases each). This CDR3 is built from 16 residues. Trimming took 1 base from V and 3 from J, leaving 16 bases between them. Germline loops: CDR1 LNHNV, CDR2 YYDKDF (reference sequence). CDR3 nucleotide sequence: TGTGCCACCAGCAGAGGCCGGGACCCCGCTTTCTACGAGCAGTACTTC. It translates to CATSRGRDPAFYEQYF.

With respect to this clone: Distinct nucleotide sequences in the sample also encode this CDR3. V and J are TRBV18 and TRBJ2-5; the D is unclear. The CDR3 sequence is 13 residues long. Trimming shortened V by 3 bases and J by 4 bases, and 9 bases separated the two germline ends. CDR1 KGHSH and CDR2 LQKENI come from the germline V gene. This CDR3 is CASSPPVGETQYF. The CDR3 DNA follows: TGTGCCAGCTCACCGCCCGTGGGAGAGACCCAGTACTTC.

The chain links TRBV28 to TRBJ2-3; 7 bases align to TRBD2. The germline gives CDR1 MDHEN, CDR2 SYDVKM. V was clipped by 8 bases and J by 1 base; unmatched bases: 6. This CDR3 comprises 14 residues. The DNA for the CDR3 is TGTGCCAGCCGACAGCGGGGCGGCACAGATACGCAGTATTTT. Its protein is CASRQRGGTDTQYF.

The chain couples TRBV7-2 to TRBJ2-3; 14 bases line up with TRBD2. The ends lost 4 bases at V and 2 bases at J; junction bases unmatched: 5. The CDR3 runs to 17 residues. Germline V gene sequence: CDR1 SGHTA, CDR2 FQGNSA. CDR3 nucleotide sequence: TGTGCCAGCAGCTCAGGACTAGCGGGGGGTTCCACAGATACGCAGTATTTT. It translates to CASSSGLAGGSTDTQYF.

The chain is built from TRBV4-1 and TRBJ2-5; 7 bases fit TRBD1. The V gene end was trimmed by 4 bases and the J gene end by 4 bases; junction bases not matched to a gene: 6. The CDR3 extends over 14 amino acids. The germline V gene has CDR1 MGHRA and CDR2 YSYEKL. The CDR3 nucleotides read TGCGCCAGCAGCCGACAGGGTTTGGTAGAGACCCAGTACTTC. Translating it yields CASSRQGLVETQYF.

The CDR3 sequence: CAWSVGQGPYNEQFF. The CDR3 DNA reads TGTGCCTGGAGTGTAGGGCAGGGGCCTTACAATGAGCAGTTCTTC. The chain combines TRBV30 with TRBJ2-1; TRBD1 is a possible D gene (6 bases). The CDR3 loop spans 15 amino acids. Germline lookup yields CDR1 GTSNPN and CDR2 SVGIG (reference sequence). Deletions cut 0 bases from V and 4 bases from J, with 13 bases between.

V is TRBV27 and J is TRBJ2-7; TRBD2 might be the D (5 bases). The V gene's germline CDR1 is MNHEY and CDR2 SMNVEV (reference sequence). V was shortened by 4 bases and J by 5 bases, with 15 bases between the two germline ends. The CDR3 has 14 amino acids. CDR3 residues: CASSSREGWDEQYF. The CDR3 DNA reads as TGTGCCAGCAGTTCTCGGGAAGGGTGGGACGAGCAGTACTTC.

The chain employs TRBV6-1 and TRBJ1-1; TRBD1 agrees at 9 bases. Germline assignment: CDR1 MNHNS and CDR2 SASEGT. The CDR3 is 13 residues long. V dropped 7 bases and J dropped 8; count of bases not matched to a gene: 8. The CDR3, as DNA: TGTGCCAGCATGTATGGGACAGGGCCCGAAGCTTTCTTT. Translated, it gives CASMYGTGPEAFF.

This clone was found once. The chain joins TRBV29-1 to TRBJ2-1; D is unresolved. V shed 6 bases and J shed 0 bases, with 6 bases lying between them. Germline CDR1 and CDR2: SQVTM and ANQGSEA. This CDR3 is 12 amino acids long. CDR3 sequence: CSVTRSYNEQFF. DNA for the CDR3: TGCAGCGTGACACGCTCCTACAATGAGCAGTTCTTC.

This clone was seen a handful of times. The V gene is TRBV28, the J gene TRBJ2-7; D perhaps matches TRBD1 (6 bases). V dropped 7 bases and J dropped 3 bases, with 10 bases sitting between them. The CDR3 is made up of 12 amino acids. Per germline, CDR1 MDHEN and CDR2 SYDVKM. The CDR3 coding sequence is TGTGCCAGCACCGGGACACTCTACGAGCAGTACTTC. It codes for CASTGTLYEQYF.

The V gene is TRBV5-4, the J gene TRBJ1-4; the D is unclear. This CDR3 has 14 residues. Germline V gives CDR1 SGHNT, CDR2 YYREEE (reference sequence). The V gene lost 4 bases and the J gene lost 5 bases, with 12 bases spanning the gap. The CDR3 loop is CASSRTGENEKLFF. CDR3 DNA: TGTGCCAGCAGCCGAACTGGGGAAAATGAAAAACTGTTTTTT.

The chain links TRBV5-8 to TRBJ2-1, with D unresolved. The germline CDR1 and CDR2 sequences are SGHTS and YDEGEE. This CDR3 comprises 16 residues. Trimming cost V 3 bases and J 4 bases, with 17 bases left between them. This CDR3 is CASSWAVVVGYNEQFF. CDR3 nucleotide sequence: TGTGCCAGCAGCTGGGCGGTGGTGGTGGGATACAATGAGCAGTTCTTC.

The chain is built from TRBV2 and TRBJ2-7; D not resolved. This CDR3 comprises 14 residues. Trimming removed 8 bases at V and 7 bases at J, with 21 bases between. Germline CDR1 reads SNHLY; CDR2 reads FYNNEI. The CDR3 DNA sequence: TGTGCCAGCCTTGACCGGACGGTTGGTACGGAGCAGTACTTC. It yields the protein CASLDRTVGTEQYF.

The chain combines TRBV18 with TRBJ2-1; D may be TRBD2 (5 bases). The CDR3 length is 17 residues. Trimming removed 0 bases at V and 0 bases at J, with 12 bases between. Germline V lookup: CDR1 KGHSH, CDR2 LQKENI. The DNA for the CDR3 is TGTGCCAGCTCACCACCCTCTAGCCCTGGCTCCTACAATGAGCAGTTCTTC. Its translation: CASSPPSSPGSYNEQFF. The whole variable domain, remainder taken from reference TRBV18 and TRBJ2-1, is NAGVMQNPRHLVRRRGQEARLRCSPMKGHSHVYWYRQLPEEGLKFMVYLQKENIIDESGMPKERFSAEFPKEGPSILRIQQVVRGDSAAYFCASSPPSSPGSYNEQFFGPGTRLTVL.

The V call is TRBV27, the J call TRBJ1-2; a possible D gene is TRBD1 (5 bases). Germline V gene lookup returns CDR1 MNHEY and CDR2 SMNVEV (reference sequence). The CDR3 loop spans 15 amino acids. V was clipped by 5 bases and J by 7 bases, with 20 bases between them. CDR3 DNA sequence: TGTGCCAGCAGTCTAAGCCCATCTTACGGGACTGGCTACACCTTC. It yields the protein CASSLSPSYGTGYTF.

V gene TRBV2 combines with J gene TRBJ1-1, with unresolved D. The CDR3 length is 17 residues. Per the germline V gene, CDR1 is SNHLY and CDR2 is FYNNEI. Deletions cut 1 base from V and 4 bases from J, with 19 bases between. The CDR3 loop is CASSEDTLPMSGTEAFF. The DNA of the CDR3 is TGTGCCAGCAGTGAAGATACTTTACCGATGAGCGGCACTGAAGCTTTCTTT.

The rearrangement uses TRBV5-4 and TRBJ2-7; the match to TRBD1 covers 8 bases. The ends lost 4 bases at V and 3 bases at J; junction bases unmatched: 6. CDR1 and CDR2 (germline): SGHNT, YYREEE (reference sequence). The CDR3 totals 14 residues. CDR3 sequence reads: CASSESGQGYEQYF. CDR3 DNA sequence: TGTGCCAGCAGCGAAAGTGGACAGGGCTACGAGCAGTACTTC.

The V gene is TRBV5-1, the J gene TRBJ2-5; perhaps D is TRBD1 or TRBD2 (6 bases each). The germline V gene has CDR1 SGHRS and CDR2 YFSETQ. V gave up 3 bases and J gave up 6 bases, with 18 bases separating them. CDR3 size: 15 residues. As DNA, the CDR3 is TGCGCCAGCAGCTCGGGGGCGACGGGGTTGAAGACCCAGTACTTC. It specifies CASSSGATGLKTQYF.

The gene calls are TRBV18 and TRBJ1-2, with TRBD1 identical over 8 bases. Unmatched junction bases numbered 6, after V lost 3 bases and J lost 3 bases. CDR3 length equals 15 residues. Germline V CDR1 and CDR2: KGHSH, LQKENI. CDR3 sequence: CASSPPTGVDYGYTF. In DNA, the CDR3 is TGTGCCAGCTCACCCCCGACAGGGGTGGACTATGGCTACACCTTC.

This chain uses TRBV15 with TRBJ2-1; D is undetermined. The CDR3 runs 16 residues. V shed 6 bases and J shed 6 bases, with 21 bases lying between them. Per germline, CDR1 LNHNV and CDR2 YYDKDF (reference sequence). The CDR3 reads CATSFTPSGRSNEQFF. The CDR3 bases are TGTGCCACCAGTTTTACCCCCTCCGGGCGGAGCAATGAGCAGTTCTTC.